The source of this TCR beta chain is a study of blood T cell repertoires in COVID-19. Study context: The United States, Italy and Spain supplied acute and convalescent COVID-19 samples. T cells, B-cell-depleted T cells, or PBMCs provided the cDNA or gDNA that served as material.

Per the study methods: Researchers report that nucleated cell counts were estimated from reference gene primer amplification. Sequencing used immunoSEQ multiplex PCR; TCRdb keeps in-frame clones, though not all of them. Clone size and V and J calls were adopted from that table, with D and trimming inferred from the DNA. Here the sample spans some 370,000 clones, more than 75% being singletons. Sequences were obtained from peripheral blood. The clonotype comes from a woman aged 25 to 39 with COVID-19, enrolled during active disease.

The CDR3 loop is CASTLPKSGGYNEQFF. In DNA, the CDR3 is TGTGCCAGCACCCTTCCAAAGAGCGGAGGTTACAATGAGCAGTTCTTC. V and J are TRBV5-8 and TRBJ2-1; the D gene is possibly TRBD2 (5 bases). Germline CDR1 reads SGHTS; CDR2 reads YDEGEE. CDR3 length: 16 amino acids. Trimming removed 6 bases from V and 4 bases from J, with 20 bases in between. The complete variable domain, with remaining parts taken from reference TRBV5-8 and TRBJ2-1, reads EAGVTQSPTHLIKTRGQQATLRCSPISGHTSVYWYQQALGLGLQFLLWYDEGEERNRGNFPPRFSGRQFPNYSSELNVNALELEDSALYLCASTLPKSGGYNEQFFGPGTRLTVL.